These 10 T cell receptor beta chains were all obtained from the same sample, sequenced in a study of technical replicates of blood from a few donors. Clones were sequenced by immunoSEQ multiplex PCR, and TCRdb holds only the in-frame ones, with some missing. The sample has around 95,000 clones, just under 95% seen once; the top ten hold 0.2% to 0.25%. The sequencing sample was made of T cells isolated from PBMCs. All receptors come from a human donor in good health.

The rearrangement links TRBV9 to TRBJ1-1; TRBD1 might be the D (6 bases). Per the germline V gene, CDR1 is SGDLS and CDR2 is YYNGEE. Trimming took off 4 bases at V and 3 bases at J, with 22 bases between the two ends. The CDR3 is 17 residues long. CDR3 in amino acids: CASSSRIMGGPDTEAFF. Here the CDR3 DNA reads TGTGCCAGCAGCTCAAGAATAATGGGGGGGCCGGACACTGAAGCTTTCTTT.

This chain uses TRBV4-1 with TRBJ1-1; maybe TRBD1 (5 bases). The CDR3 covers 15 residues. The germline gives CDR1 MGHRA, CDR2 YSYEKL. Trimming took 0 bases from V and 0 from J, leaving 8 bases between them. CDR3 sequence reads: CASSQDPGVNTEAFF. CDR3 bases: TGCGCCAGCAGCCAAGATCCGGGGGTGAACACTGAAGCTTTCTTT.

The V gene is TRBV27, the J gene TRBJ1-4; D unclear. CDR1 is MNHEY and CDR2 is SMNVEV in the germline V gene (reference sequence). Trimming removed 11 bases at V and 8 bases at J, with 21 bases between. The CDR3 extends over 14 amino acids. In DNA form, the CDR3 reads TGTGCCTGCAATAATGGCGGCCCACGGGAAAAACTGTTTTTT. Translation: CACNNGGPREKLFF.

The sample holds one count of this clone. The gene calls are TRBV11-1 and TRBJ2-7; 9 nucleotides match TRBD1. The V gene's germline CDR1 is SGHAT and CDR2 FQDESV (reference sequence). V was pared by 4 bases and J by 0 bases, with 7 bases of the junction left unmatched. The CDR3 covers 16 residues. DNA for the CDR3: TGTGCCAGCAGCTCCCCGACAGGGGGAAGCTCCTACGAGCAGTACTTC. It codes for CASSSPTGGSSYEQYF.

The CDR3 sequence is CASSLVWGSSEAFF. The CDR3 nucleotides are TGTGCCAGCAGCTTAGTCTGGGGCAGTAGCGAAGCTTTCTTT. V gene TRBV7-8 combines with J gene TRBJ1-1; D is possibly TRBD1 (5 bases). Trimming cost V 1 base and J 8 bases, with 14 bases left between them. CDR3 length equals 14 residues. The germline V gene has CDR1 SGHVS and CDR2 FQNEAQ.

The rearrangement links TRBV7-2 to TRBJ2-1, with a tentative D call TRBD2 (7 bases). The CDR3 is made up of 15 amino acids. Trimming removed 5 bases at V and 10 bases at J, with 21 bases between. The germline V gene has CDR1 SGHTA and CDR2 FQGNSA. CDR3 nucleotide sequence: TGTGCCAGCAGCCTCGCCCCTAGGGGGGGTAGGGAGCAGTTCTTC. Protein: CASSLAPRGGREQFF.

This chain connects TRBV5-1 to TRBJ1-2; a weak D match, TRBD1 (5 bases). The germline V and J ends were trimmed by 1 base and 7 bases, with 20 bases remaining between them. This CDR3 contains 16 residues. In germline, CDR1 is SGHRS, CDR2 YFSETQ. The chain's CDR3 is CASSLSLFNRRGGYTF. The CDR3 DNA sequence: TGCGCCAGCAGCTTGTCCTTGTTTAACAGAAGGGGTGGCTACACCTTC.

The J gene is TRBJ2-5, the V gene TRBV5-6; D might be TRBD2 (5 bases). The CDR3 length is 13 residues. V shed 2 bases and J shed 5 bases, with 10 bases lying between them. Germline loops: CDR1 SGHDT, CDR2 YYEEEE. The CDR3 loop reads CASSFYGKETQYF. CDR3 nucleotide sequence: TGTGCCAGCAGCTTCTACGGGAAGGAGACCCAGTACTTC.

CDR3 amino acids: CASRKTDQETQYF. Here the CDR3 DNA reads TGTGCCAGCAGAAAGACAGATCAAGAGACCCAGTACTTC. The gene calls are TRBV27 and TRBJ2-5, with a possible D match to TRBD1 (5 bases). V lost 6 bases to trimming and J lost 2 bases, with 10 bases between them. This CDR3 region has 13 residues. Germline lookup yields CDR1 MNHEY and CDR2 SMNVEV (reference sequence).

V is TRBV25-1 and J is TRBJ1-1; D gene ambiguous. In germline, CDR1 is MGHDK, CDR2 SYGVNS. CDR3 size: 13 residues. Between the trimmed V and J ends, which lost 6 bases and 0 bases, there was a span of 8 bases. In DNA form, the CDR3 reads TGTGCCAGCAGGGCGGAAATGAACACTGAAGCTTTCTTT. Amino acids: CASRAEMNTEAFF.